Reported below is one T cell receptor (beta chain). The antigen is not known. The source of the sample is a study of PD-L1 blockade in urothelial cancer. Study-wide background: Atezolizumab was started by patients in 2014 at 1,200 mg intravenously every 3 weeks.

Germline CDR1 and CDR2: SEHNR and FQNEAQ (reference sequence). Trimming cost V 3 bases and J 3 bases; bases outside gene matches: 5. There are 14 residues in the CDR3. Study-level findings and limits: Pretreatment TCR clonality in blood, when below the median, was predictive of better survival.

PCRs were each spiked with synthetic TCR analog templates. Assay used: immunoSEQ multiplex PCR; TCRdb lists only in-frame clones, some missing. Of about 45,000 clones listed, around 80% are singletons. Time point meaning: peripheral blood 6 weeks after treatment start. Each patient contributed between 1 and 8 total time points of blood mononuclear cells, pretreatment and during treatment. Sequencing was performed on PBMCs, taken around atezolizumab (anti-PD-L1) treatment. The chain couples TRBV7-9 to TRBJ2-7, with TRBD2 identical over 7 bases. This clonotype originated in a man between 60 and 75 years old with urothelial cancer. CDR3 nucleotides: TGTGCCAGCAGCTTCCGGGGCGGGGGCTACGAGCAGTACTTC. Amino acids: CASSFRGGGYEQYF.